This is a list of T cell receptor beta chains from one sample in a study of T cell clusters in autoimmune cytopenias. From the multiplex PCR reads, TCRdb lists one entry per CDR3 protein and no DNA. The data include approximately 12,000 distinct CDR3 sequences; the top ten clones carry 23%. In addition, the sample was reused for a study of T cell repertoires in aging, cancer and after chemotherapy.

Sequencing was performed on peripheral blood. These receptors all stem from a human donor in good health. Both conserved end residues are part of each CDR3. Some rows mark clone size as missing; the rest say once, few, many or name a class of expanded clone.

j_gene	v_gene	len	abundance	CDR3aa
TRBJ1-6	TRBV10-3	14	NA	CAISLDKGNSPLHF
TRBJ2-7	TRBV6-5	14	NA	CASSNLDRVYEQYF
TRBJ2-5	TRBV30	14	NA	CAGKGTSGPGAQYF
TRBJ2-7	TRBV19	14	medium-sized	CASSFDRGSYEQYF
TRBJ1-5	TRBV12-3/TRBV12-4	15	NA	CASSLLQGGDQPQHF
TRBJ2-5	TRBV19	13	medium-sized	CASSSQGEETQYF
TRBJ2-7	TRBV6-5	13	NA	CASIDRGAYEQYF
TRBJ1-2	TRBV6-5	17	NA	CASSYSNVGRGRAGYTF
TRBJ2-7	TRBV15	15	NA	CATSREGLAVYEQYF
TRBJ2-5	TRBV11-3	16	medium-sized	CASSLVPATYQETQYF
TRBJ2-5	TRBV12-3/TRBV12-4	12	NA	CASSSPGETQYF
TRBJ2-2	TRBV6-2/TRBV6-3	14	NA	CASSLRLGTGELFF
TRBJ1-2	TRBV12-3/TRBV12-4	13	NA	CASSLGRANGYTF
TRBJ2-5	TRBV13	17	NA	CASSSPYRGQDEETQYF
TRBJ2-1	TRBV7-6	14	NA	CASSISRGQGEQFF
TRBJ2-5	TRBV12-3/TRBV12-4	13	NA	CASSLGNQETQYF
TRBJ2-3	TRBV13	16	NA	CASSLGAGGVTDTQYF
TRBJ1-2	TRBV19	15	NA	CASSTLSTGGYGYTF
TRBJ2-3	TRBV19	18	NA	CASRRLWTSGGPTDTQYF
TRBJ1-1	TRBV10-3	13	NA	CAISGTGGTEAFF
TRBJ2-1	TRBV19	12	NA	CASSQAYNEQFF
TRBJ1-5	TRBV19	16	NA	CASSVPGQGGDQPQHF
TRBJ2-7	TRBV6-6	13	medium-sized	CASSPLGTYEQYF
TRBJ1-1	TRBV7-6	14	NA	CASSIGGRNTEAFF
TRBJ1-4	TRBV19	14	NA	CASSMARASEKLFF
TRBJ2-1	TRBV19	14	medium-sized	CASSASMSTNEQFF
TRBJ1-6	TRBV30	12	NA	CAWSLVGSPLHF
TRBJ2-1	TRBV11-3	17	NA	CASSRRSGTGGRNEQFF
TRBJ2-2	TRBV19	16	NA	CASSLGMGPSGGELFF
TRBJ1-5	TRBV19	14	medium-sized	CASSPAGYNQPQHF
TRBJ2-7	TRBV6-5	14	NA	CASSSKGLAGEQYF
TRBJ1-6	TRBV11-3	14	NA	CASSSTVWNSPLHF
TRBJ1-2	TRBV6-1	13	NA	CASSAQRDRLDTF
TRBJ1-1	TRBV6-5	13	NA	CASSYSRGDGAFF
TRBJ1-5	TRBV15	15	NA	CATSRAAGSNQPQHF
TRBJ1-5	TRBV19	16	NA	CASSADRGRSNQPQHF
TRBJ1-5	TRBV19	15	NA	CASSIRGQGNQPQHF
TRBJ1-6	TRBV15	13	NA	CATSGGPDSPLHF
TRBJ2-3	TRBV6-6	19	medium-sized	CASSYLGSLSSGAGDTQYF
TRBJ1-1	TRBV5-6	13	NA	CASSLLGRDEAFF
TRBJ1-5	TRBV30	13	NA	CAWSRGGYQPQHF
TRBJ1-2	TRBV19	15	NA	CASSTSPGLDYGYTF
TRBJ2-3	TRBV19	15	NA	CASSIGLAGGDTQYF
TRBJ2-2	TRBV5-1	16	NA	CASSLSTGRNTGELFF
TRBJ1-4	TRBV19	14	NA	CASSPVPGREKLFF
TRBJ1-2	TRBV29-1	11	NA	CGSTTTDGFTF
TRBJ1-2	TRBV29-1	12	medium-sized	CSVVTGAHGYTF
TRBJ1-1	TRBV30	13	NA	CAWSVAGNTGAFF
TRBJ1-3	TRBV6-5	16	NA	CASSSLNVLSGNTIYF
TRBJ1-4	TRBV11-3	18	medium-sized	CASSLGTATLATNEKLFF
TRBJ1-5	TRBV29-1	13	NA	CSAGDRTSQPQHF
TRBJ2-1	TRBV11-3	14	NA	CASSSLAGGLEQFF
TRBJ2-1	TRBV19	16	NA	CASSSGQGVLGNEQFF
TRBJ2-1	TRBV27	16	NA	CASSARAATSANEQFF
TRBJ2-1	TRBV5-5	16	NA	CASSSDVDVAYNEQFF
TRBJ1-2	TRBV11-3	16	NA	CASSSGPGTGFYGYTF
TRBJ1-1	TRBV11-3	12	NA	CASHGGKTEAFF
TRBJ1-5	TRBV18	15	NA	CASSRTGTGNQPQHF
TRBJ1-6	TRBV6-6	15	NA	CASSYSAQDNSPLHF
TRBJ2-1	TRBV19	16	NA	CASSIVGGGQRNEQFF